A selection of T cell receptor beta chains follows, all from one sample in a study of blood T cell repertoires in COVID-19. This table comes from immunoSEQ multiplex PCR, and its TCRdb copy is limited to in-frame clones, with some not included. The data show 200,000 to 250,000 clones, about 94% seen once. Sequences were obtained from peripheral blood. These receptors all come from a man in his sixties with COVID-19, enrolled during active disease. Both conserved end residues are part of each CDR3. A D gene is named only where the DNA matches it firmly. Some rows have no size entry. The others give once, few or many, or a class for an expanded clone.

abundance | j_gene | v_gene | d_gene | CDR3nt | CDR3aa
NA | TRBJ2-3 | TRBV28 | NA | TGTGCCAGCAGTCTAGCCCCAAGCAATACGCAGTATTTT | CASSLAPSNTQYF
few | TRBJ1-6 | TRBV30 | TRBD1 | TGTGCCTGGAGGGGAGACAGGGGTAATTCACCCCTCCACTTT | CAWRGDRGNSPLHF
NA | TRBJ1-1 | TRBV5-1 | NA | TGCGCCAGCAGCTTGGCGTCAGGGGTGAATACTGAAGCTTTCTTT | CASSLASGVNTEAFF
NA | TRBJ1-2 | TRBV2 | NA | TGTGCCAGCTCTTGGACTGCCGGGGACTATGGCTACACCTTC | CASSWTAGDYGYTF
once | TRBJ1-6 | TRBV2 | NA | TGTGCCAGCAGTGTGGCCAGTATGAATTCACCCCTCCACTTT | CASSVASMNSPLHF
NA | TRBJ2-1 | TRBV5-1 | TRBD2 | TGCGCCAGCAGCTCGAGCGGGGGCAGCTACAATGAGCAGTTCTTC | CASSSSGGSYNEQFF
NA | TRBJ1-2 | TRBV19 | NA | TGTGCCAGTACCTATATCGGACGGGATACCTATGGCTACACCTTC | CASTYIGRDTYGYTF
NA | TRBJ2-3 | TRBV5-1 | TRBD2 | TGCGCCAGCAGCTCCGCGGGCGGGAGGGGAGATACGCAGTATTTT | CASSSAGGRGDTQYF
NA | TRBJ2-1 | TRBV3-1/TRBV3-2 | NA | TGTGCCAGCAGCCAAGGCGGGCTAGAAGGTAATGAGCAGTTCTTC | CASSQGGLEGNEQFF
NA | TRBJ1-1 | TRBV3-1/TRBV3-2 | NA | TGTGCCAGCAGCCAAGACCGGGAAGCTTTCTTT | CASSQDREAFF
few | TRBJ1-2 | TRBV9 | NA | TGTGCCAGCAGCGCCGAACCGACAGTAACTAACTATGGCTACACCTTC | CASSAEPTVTNYGYTF
NA | TRBJ1-2 | TRBV6-1 | NA | TGTGCCAGCAGTGAAGTTCGAGGGATTGGTGGCTACACCTTC | CASSEVRGIGGYTF
NA | TRBJ1-1 | TRBV6-5 | NA | TGTGCCAGCAGTTACGACCGACAGCTATTGAACACTGAAGCTTTCTTT | CASSYDRQLLNTEAFF
NA | TRBJ1-2 | TRBV30 | NA | TGTGCCTGGAGGAGGATGGGAGGGTTGATTAACTATGGCTACACCTTC | CAWRRMGGLINYGYTF
NA | TRBJ2-4 | TRBV4-2 | TRBD1 | TGTGCCAGCAGCCAATCGACCGGGACAGGGGTCGGCAAAAACATTCAGTACTTC | CASSQSTGTGVGKNIQYF
NA | TRBJ1-5 | TRBV6-2/TRBV6-3 | NA | TGTGCCAGCAGTTGGTTCGGTCAGCCCCAGCATTTT | CASSWFGQPQHF
NA | TRBJ1-1 | TRBV27 | NA | TGTGCCAGCAGTTTATCGCGGAACACCGGCAGGAGCGGGCGAGCTTTCTTT | CASSLSRNTGRSGRAFF
NA | TRBJ1-2 | TRBV27 | NA | TGTGCCAGCAGTTTATGGGGGCCAGCTTCTGACCACTATGGCTACACCTTC | CASSLWGPASDHYGYTF
NA | TRBJ2-2 | TRBV7-9 | TRBD2 | TGTGCCAGCAGCTTCCGCGGGGGGCGCGGAACCGGGGAGCTGTTTTTT | CASSFRGGRGTGELFF
NA | TRBJ2-1 | TRBV30 | TRBD2 | TGTGCCTGGAGTGTGACGGGGGGGCCCTATGAGCAGTTCTTC | CAWSVTGGPYEQFF
NA | TRBJ1-3 | TRBV10-3 | NA | TGTGCCATCAGCCGCCGGGACAACTCTGGAAACACCATATATTTT | CAISRRDNSGNTIYF
NA | TRBJ2-7 | TRBV7-2 | TRBD2 | TGTGCCAGCAGCTTAGTCGTGCTAGCGGGAGGGGCCGGCGAGCAGTACTTC | CASSLVVLAGGAGEQYF
NA | TRBJ2-3 | TRBV30 | TRBD2 | TGTGCCTGGATGTCTCGAGCGGGGGGCACAGATACGCAGTATTTT | CAWMSRAGGTDTQYF
NA | TRBJ1-5 | TRBV5-1 | NA | TGCGCCAGCAGCTTGCAGGGGCAGGGCAATCAGCCCCAGCATTTT | CASSLQGQGNQPQHF
NA | TRBJ1-4 | TRBV11-2 | TRBD1 | TGTGCCAGCAGCCCGGATCGCGCCGGGACAGGGAATGAAAAACTGTTTTTT | CASSPDRAGTGNEKLFF
once | TRBJ1-3 | TRBV21-1 | NA | TGTGCCAGCAGCAAGGGAGGGCAGTTAGGCGGAAACACCATATATTTT | CASSKGGQLGGNTIYF
NA | TRBJ1-1 | TRBV6-5 | NA | TGTGCCAGCAGTTACTCGCGGGGGCGGTTGACTGAAGCTTTCTTT | CASSYSRGRLTEAFF
NA | TRBJ1-5 | TRBV18 | TRBD1 | TGTGCCAGCACACAGGGGGATTATCAGCCCCAGCATTTT | CASTQGDYQPQHF
NA | TRBJ1-2 | TRBV3-1/TRBV3-2 | TRBD1 | TGTGCCAGCAGCCGAGGGACAGGGACCGATGGCTACACCTTC | CASSRGTGTDGYTF
NA | TRBJ1-3 | TRBV3-1/TRBV3-2 | TRBD1 | TGTGCCAGCAGCGAGACAGGGGGAGGAAACACCATATATTTT | CASSETGGGNTIYF
NA | TRBJ2-3 | TRBV18 | NA | TGTGCCAGCTCACCACGGAACCGACTCGGGAGCACAGATACGCAGTATTTT | CASSPRNRLGSTDTQYF
NA | TRBJ1-5 | TRBV27 | TRBD1 | TGTGCCAGCAGTCAAACAGGGGAAGGACAGCCCCAGCATTTT | CASSQTGEGQPQHF
NA | TRBJ2-3 | TRBV7-3 | TRBD2 | TGTGCCAGCAGCCCCCAGTGGGAGGGGAGCACAGATACGCAGTATTTT | CASSPQWEGSTDTQYF
NA | TRBJ1-5 | TRBV5-6 | TRBD1 | TGTGCCAGCAGCCCGACAGGGGCAGGGCAGCCCCAGCATTTT | CASSPTGAGQPQHF
NA | TRBJ2-7 | TRBV3-1/TRBV3-2 | TRBD2 | TGTGCCAGCACCCCGGGACTAGGTCAATCCGAGCAGTACTTC | CASTPGLGQSEQYF
NA | TRBJ1-5 | TRBV5-1 | TRBD1 | TGCGCCAGCGCCCCGACAGGGGGTGTTCAGCCCCAGCATTTT | CASAPTGGVQPQHF
NA | TRBJ2-2 | TRBV6-1 | NA | TGTGCCAGCAGTGAAGCGCGTCTGACAGGGAACACCGGGGAGCTGTTTTTT | CASSEARLTGNTGELFF
NA | TRBJ2-3 | TRBV5-4 | TRBD2 | TGTGCCAGCAGCTTAGGACTAGCGGGAGGAGGGGCAGATACGCAGTATTTT | CASSLGLAGGGADTQYF
NA | TRBJ2-3 | TRBV9 | NA | TGTGCCAGCAGCGCAAACACAGATACGCAGTATTTT | CASSANTDTQYF
NA | TRBJ2-7 | TRBV29-1 | NA | TGCAGCGTTGGGGCAGGGAGGTCCTACGAGCAGTACTTC | CSVGAGRSYEQYF
NA | TRBJ1-2 | TRBV28 | TRBD1 | TGTGCCAGCAGTATCGTAGAAAGGACAGGGAACTATGGCTACACCTTC | CASSIVERTGNYGYTF
once | TRBJ1-1 | TRBV5-1 | TRBD1 | TGCGCCAGCAGCTTGGGACAGGGACAGGTGAACACTGAAGCTTTCTTT | CASSLGQGQVNTEAFF
NA | TRBJ2-7 | TRBV18 | NA | TGTGCCAGCTCCCCTTCCCTTGGGGGGTCCTACGAGCAGTACTTC | CASSPSLGGSYEQYF
NA | TRBJ2-3 | TRBV19 | NA | TGTGCCAGTAGTATTTTCTCTAGCACAGATACGCAGTATTTT | CASSIFSSTDTQYF